A selection of T cell receptor beta chains follows, all from one sample in a study of T cells in tuberculosis. Sequencing used immunoSEQ multiplex PCR; TCRdb keeps in-frame clones, though not all of them. Among 35,000 to 45,000 clones listed, approximately 93% were seen once. The sequenced sample was PBMCs, obtained at tuberculosis diagnosis. Receptor source: an adult with tuberculosis. Each CDR3 is given with its conserved first and last residue. The D gene is left open where the match is weak. Clone size is not always given. Where it is, it says once, few, many or a class for expanded clones.

>TRBJ2-2|-|TRBV19|-
TGTGCCAGTAGTACCCCTCAGGCGCTGTTTTTT
CASSTPQALFF
>TRBJ2-3|TRBD2|TRBV30|-
TGTGCCTGGAGTGCCGGACTAGCGGGGATCACAGATACGCAGTATTTT
CAWSAGLAGITDTQYF
>TRBJ2-1|-|TRBV28|-
TGTGCCAGCATCCCGGTCTCAGCAGGCATATCCTACAATGAGCAGTTCTTC
CASIPVSAGISYNEQFF
>TRBJ2-7|-|TRBV10-1|-
TGCGCCAGCAGACCAAACGGACAGACCACCTACGAGCAGTACTTC
CASRPNGQTTYEQYF
>TRBJ1-1|-|TRBV7-2|-
TGTGCCAGCAGCTCTGGAGTAAACACTGAAGCTTTCTTT
CASSSGVNTEAFF
>TRBJ1-2|-|TRBV23-1|-
TGCGCCAGCAGTCCTCATTACAGGGCTGGCTATGGCTACACCTTC
CASSPHYRAGYGYTF
>TRBJ1-2|TRBD1|TRBV5-5|once
TGTGCCAGCAGCTGGGACAGGGGGGGAGGCTACACCTTC
CASSWDRGGGYTF
>TRBJ1-2|TRBD1|TRBV29-1|once
TGCAGCGTGATAACTGGACAGGGAGTCCTTCAGTTCGATGGCTACACCTTC
CSVITGQGVLQFDGYTF
>TRBJ2-2|-|TRBV2|-
TGTGCCAGCAGTGTTACAGGCCCGAACACCGGGGAGCTGTTTTTT
CASSVTGPNTGELFF
>TRBJ2-2|-|TRBV12-5|-
TGTGCTAGTGGGCCGGGGATCGCGAACACCGGGGAGCTGTTTTTT
CASGPGIANTGELFF
>TRBJ2-2|-|TRBV7-9|-
TGTGCCAGCAGCTTAGGGCGGATATTCGGGACCGGGGAGCTGTTTTTT
CASSLGRIFGTGELFF
>TRBJ1-1|TRBD1|TRBV12-5|-
TGTGCTAGTGGTGATAGACAGGGAGTATATACTGAAGCTTTCTTT
CASGDRQGVYTEAFF
>TRBJ2-1|-|TRBV2|once
TGTGCCAGCGCAGGGGCGTACAATGAGCAGTTCTTC
CASAGAYNEQFF
>TRBJ1-1|-|TRBV11-3|-
TGTGCCAGCAGTTACCGCGCACTGAACACTGAAGCTTTCTTT
CASSYRALNTEAFF
>TRBJ1-2|TRBD1|TRBV19|-
TGTGCCAGTAATAAACCGAGGACAGGGAAGAATTATGGCTACACCTTC
CASNKPRTGKNYGYTF
>TRBJ2-1|-|TRBV11-3|-
TGTGCCAGCAGCCCGCAGGGGCAGCACTACAATGAGCAGTTCTTC
CASSPQGQHYNEQFF
>TRBJ2-1|-|TRBV18|-
TGTGCCAGCTCACCATCCAGGGTCAATGAGCAGTTCTTC
CASSPSRVNEQFF
>TRBJ2-7|TRBD2|TRBV10-1|-
TGCGCCAGCAGTGAGGGGGGGGGAGACTACGAGCAGTACTTC
CASSEGGGDYEQYF
>TRBJ2-3|TRBD2|TRBV12-5|few
TGTGCTAGTGGCGGTAGCGGGGGCCACGGGGATACGCAGTATTTT
CASGGSGGHGDTQYF
>TRBJ2-1|-|TRBV13|-
TGTGCCAGCAGATCTACAGGGAGCTCCTACAATGAGCAGTTCTTC
CASRSTGSSYNEQFF
>TRBJ2-7|TRBD2|TRBV2|-
TGTGCCAGCCGGGGGGTCAAAGGAAGCTACGAGCAGTACTTC
CASRGVKGSYEQYF
>TRBJ2-7|-|TRBV30|once
TGTGCCTGGAGTGTACAATCCTACGAGCAGTACTTC
CAWSVQSYEQYF
>TRBJ1-3|-|TRBV28|-
TGTGCCAGCAGCCTTCTTGTGGGCCCTGGAAACACCATATATTTT
CASSLLVGPGNTIYF
>TRBJ1-6|-|TRBV9|-
TGTGCCAGCAGCGTATACCGGGAGGGTTCACCCCTCCACTTT
CASSVYREGSPLHF
>TRBJ1-1|TRBD1|TRBV5-1|-
TGCGCCAGCAGCTTTTTGACAGGGGGGAAGACCACTGAAGCTTTCTTT
CASSFLTGGKTTEAFF
>TRBJ2-1|-|TRBV19|-
TGTGCCAGTAGTCTCGAGGGCAATGAGCAGTTCTTC
CASSLEGNEQFF
>TRBJ1-5|-|TRBV11-2|-
TGTGCCAGCAGTTTGACAGTAGATCAGCCCCAGCATTTT
CASSLTVDQPQHF
>TRBJ1-1|-|TRBV21-1|-
TGTGCCAGCAGCACGGGACAGGGGAACACTGAAGCTTTCTTT
CASSTGQGNTEAFF
>TRBJ2-7|-|TRBV9|once
TGTGCCAGCAGCGTAAACTTTTCACCCCCCTACGAGCAGTACTTC
CASSVNFSPPYEQYF
>TRBJ1-5|TRBD1|TRBV6-6|-
TGTGCCAGCAGTGGACAGGGCCGCAATCAGCCCCAGCATTTT
CASSGQGRNQPQHF
>TRBJ2-7|TRBD1|TRBV29-1|once
TGCAGCGTTGAAACGGGACAGCAGACCTACGAGCAGTACTTC
CSVETGQQTYEQYF
>TRBJ1-1|-|TRBV6-5|-
TGTGCCAGCTCCCAGGGGCCCGAAATTGAAGCTTTCTTT
CASSQGPEIEAFF
>TRBJ2-1|-|TRBV27|few
TGTGCCAGCAGTCCAATAAGGGGGGGCTACAATGAGCAGTTCTTC
CASSPIRGGYNEQFF
>TRBJ1-6|-|TRBV7-2|-
TGTGCCAGCAGCCTAATTCCGGCGGGTCCCGCTTCACCCCTCCACTTT
CASSLIPAGPASPLHF
>TRBJ2-7|TRBD1|TRBV5-8|-
TGTGCCAGCAGTTTGGGACAGCGCCTCTACGAGCAGTACTTC
CASSLGQRLYEQYF
>TRBJ1-1|-|TRBV2|-
TGTGCCAGCGCCCGGGACGGAGGGTACACTGAAGCTTTCTTT
CASARDGGYTEAFF
>TRBJ2-2|-|TRBV30|-
TGTGCCTGGAGTGTAAGAGGTCACACCGGGGAGCTGTTTTTT
CAWSVRGHTGELFF
>TRBJ1-1|-|TRBV19|-
TGTGCCAGTAGTGAGGTGGTTGACACTGAAGCTTTCTTT
CASSEVVDTEAFF
>TRBJ1-5|-|TRBV2|-
TGTGCCAGCAGCGGCGGGGGGGGCAATCAGCCCCAGCATTTT
CASSGGGGNQPQHF
>TRBJ2-2|-|TRBV29-1|-
TGCAGCGTGCACAGGGAAACCGGGGAGCTGTTTTTT
CSVHRETGELFF
>TRBJ1-2|-|TRBV5-5|-
TGTGCCAGCAGCTTGCCGATACAGGGATCAAACTATGGCTACACCTTC
CASSLPIQGSNYGYTF
>TRBJ1-5|TRBD1|TRBV5-5|-
TGTGCCAGCAGCTTGGGAAGTCCCGGGACAGGGGATAGATATCAGCCCCAGCATTTT
CASSLGSPGTGDRYQPQHF
>TRBJ1-1|TRBD1|TRBV7-9|-
TGTGCCAGCAGCTTAGCGGGGGGACAGGGACTTCTTGAAGCTTTCTTT
CASSLAGGQGLLEAFF
>TRBJ1-5|-|TRBV18|-
TGTGCCAGCTCACACGGTGGGGACACCGGCAAGCAGAGGCATTTT
CASSHGGDTGKQRHF
>TRBJ2-7|-|TRBV7-9|once
TGTGCCAGCAGCTTAGGGTTCGGGTTGGGGCGCGAGCAGTACTTC
CASSLGFGLGREQYF
>TRBJ2-3|TRBD2|TRBV27|-
TGTGCCAGCAGCCTACTAGCGGGCACAGATACGCAGTATTTT
CASSLLAGTDTQYF
>TRBJ1-2|-|TRBV10-3|-
TGTGCCATCAGTACAGGGATTGGCTACACCTTC
CAISTGIGYTF
>TRBJ2-1|TRBD1|TRBV9|-
TGTGCCAGCAGCGTAGAAGGACAGGGGTTATCCAGCGAGCAGTTCTTC
CASSVEGQGLSSEQFF
>TRBJ2-1|TRBD2|TRBV7-8|-
TGTGCCAGCAGCTTGAGGGGCCGAGGGCTAGCGGCCTACAATGAGCAGTTCTTC
CASSLRGRGLAAYNEQFF
>TRBJ2-7|-|TRBV9|-
TGTGCCAGCGGACAAGAACGGGACTCAGCCGAGCAGTACTTC
CASGQERDSAEQYF